This is a list of T cell receptor beta chains from one sample in a study of blood T cell repertoires in COVID-19. TCRdb keeps only in-frame clones here, not all; method: immunoSEQ multiplex PCR. The profile shows about 88,000 clones, 70% to 90% of them singletons. Source material: peripheral blood. All receptors derive from a woman of 80 years or more with acute or convalescent COVID-19. CDR3s include the opening cysteine and the closing phenylalanine or tryptophan. D genes are given only for firm matches. The size field is filled for only some rows; it gives once, few, many or a size class.

>TRBV10-3|-|TRBJ1-2|-
TGTGCCATCAGTGAGATCGTCGGTATGTGGGGCTACACCTTC
CAISEIVGMWGYTF
>TRBV13|-|TRBJ2-2|TRBD1
TGTGCCAGCAGCTCCAGAGCTTCGACAGGGGTTAACACCGGGGAGCTGTTTTTT
CASSSRASTGVNTGELFF
>TRBV2|-|TRBJ2-1|TRBD2
TGTGCCAGGGGCAAGGAAGCGGGAGGACGCAATGAGCAGTTCTTC
CARGKEAGGRNEQFF
>TRBV28|-|TRBJ2-2|-
TGTGCCAGCAGTTTTCCCAGGGTTGTCGGGGAGCTGTTTTTT
CASSFPRVVGELFF
>TRBV7-2|-|TRBJ1-5|-
TGTGCCAGCACCTCCAGGTCGGATAGCAATCAGCCCCAGCATTTT
CASTSRSDSNQPQHF
>TRBV6-1|-|TRBJ2-1|-
TGTGCCAGCAGTGAATTGAGTCTCCCCTACAATGAGCAGTTCTTC
CASSELSLPYNEQFF
>TRBV6-5|few|TRBJ1-2|TRBD1
TGTGCCAGCAGTTGGACGGGACAGGTGATAGGCGGCTACACCTTC
CASSWTGQVIGGYTF
>TRBV27|-|TRBJ1-2|-
TGTGCCTCCCAGGCCGCCGGAGGATATGGCTACACCTTC
CASQAAGGYGYTF
>TRBV6-5|-|TRBJ1-5|-
TGTGCCAGCAGTCAACTCATTGGTCAGCCCCAGCATTTT
CASSQLIGQPQHF
>TRBV4-2|-|TRBJ1-2|TRBD1
TGTGCCAGCAGCCCTTCGGTACAGGGGATCTATGGCTACACCTTC
CASSPSVQGIYGYTF